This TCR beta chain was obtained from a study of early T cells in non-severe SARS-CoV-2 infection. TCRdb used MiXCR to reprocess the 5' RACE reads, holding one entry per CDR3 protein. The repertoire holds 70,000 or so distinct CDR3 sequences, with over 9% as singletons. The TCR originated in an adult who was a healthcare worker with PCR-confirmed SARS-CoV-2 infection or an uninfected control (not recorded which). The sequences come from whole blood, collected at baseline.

The CDR3, as DNA: TGCGCCAGCAGCGGGGGGACAGTCCGCGAGCAGTACTTC. Protein sequence: CASSGGTVREQYF. J is TRBJ2-7 and V is TRBV4-1; D possibly corresponds to TRBD1 (7 bases). The CDR3 runs 13 residues. The V gene lost 5 bases and the J gene lost 6 bases, with 14 bases spanning the gap. Germline CDR1 and CDR2: MGHRA and YSYEKL.